A selection of T cell receptor beta chains follows, all from one sample in a study of T cells in Graves' hyperthyroidism and ophthalmopathy. Each CDR3 protein gets one entry after TCRdb re-called the multiplex PCR reads with MiXCR. This table has some 350,000 distinct CDR3 sequences, 13% to 15% appearing once. The material sequenced was blood. All receptors derive from a woman aged 55-69 years with Graves' ophthalmopathy. The CDR3 runs from the conserved cysteine through the conserved F or W. A D gene is named only where the DNA matches it firmly. For some rows the clone size is stated as once, few or many, or as a class when expanded; others skip it.

J: TRBJ1-1; V: TRBV25-1; D: .; size: once; DNA: TGTGCCAGCAGTGGGGACGGAGAAGGAGCTTTCTTT; CDR3: CASSGDGEGAFF
J: TRBJ2-2; V: TRBV6-1; D: TRBD2; size: few; DNA: TGTGCCAGCAGCCGGACCGGGACTAGCAACACCGGGGAGCTGTTTTTT; CDR3: CASSRTGTSNTGELFF
J: TRBJ2-5; V: TRBV10-3; D: TRBD1; size: .; DNA: TGTGCCACGTCTTCGACAGGGGGGGAGACCCAGTACTTC; CDR3: CATSSTGGETQYF
J: TRBJ2-2; V: TRBV30; D: TRBD1; size: .; DNA: TGTGCCTGGAGTGTACCTGGGACAGGGGGCTTCGGCGGGGAGCTGTTTTTT; CDR3: CAWSVPGTGGFGGELFF
J: TRBJ2-1; V: TRBV5-1; D: TRBD2; size: many; DNA: TGCGCCAGCAGCTCCCTTGGGGCGGGAGACTCCTACAATGAGCAGTTCTTC; CDR3: CASSSLGAGDSYNEQFF
J: TRBJ1-1; V: TRBV6-1; D: .; size: many; DNA: TGTGCCAGCAGGACCCGATGGACGGCAGACACTGAAGCTTTCTTT; CDR3: CASRTRWTADTEAFF
J: TRBJ2-1; V: TRBV4-2; D: TRBD2; size: .; DNA: TGTGCCAGCAGCCCATCTGTGGCTAGCGGGAAGCGTAATGAGCAGTTCTTC; CDR3: CASSPSVASGKRNEQFF
J: TRBJ2-2; V: TRBV12-3/TRBV12-4; D: TRBD2; size: few; DNA: TGTGCCACTTACGGGAGGACCGGGGAGCTGTTTTTT; CDR3: CATYGRTGELFF
J: TRBJ2-5; V: TRBV3-1; D: .; size: .; DNA: TGTGCCAGCAGCCCCTGGGGAGGAGAGACCCAGTACTTC; CDR3: CASSPWGGETQYF
J: TRBJ2-6; V: TRBV28; D: .; size: once; DNA: TGTGCCAGCAGTTTAATACTGAGCTCTGGGGCCAACGTCCTGACTTTC; CDR3: CASSLILSSGANVLTF
J: TRBJ2-7; V: TRBV28; D: .; size: many; DNA: TGTGCCAGCAGTTCCCTAGCGAAAACTTTCTACGAGCAGTACTTC; CDR3: CASSSLAKTFYEQYF
J: TRBJ2-7; V: TRBV15; D: .; size: .; DNA: TGTGCCACCAGCAGAGTCGCCCAGGAAAACGAGCAGTACTTC; CDR3: CATSRVAQENEQYF
J: TRBJ2-7; V: TRBV18; D: .; size: .; DNA: TGTGCCAGCTCACCACCGTCCAGGTTCCACAGCGAGCAGTACTTC; CDR3: CASSPPSRFHSEQYF
J: TRBJ2-7; V: TRBV2; D: .; size: many; DNA: TGTGCCAGTAGAGGGGGAATAGGGTCCTACGAGCAGTACTTC; CDR3: CASRGGIGSYEQYF
J: TRBJ2-7; V: TRBV20-1; D: .; size: .; DNA: TGCAGTCTCCCGAACGAGCAGTACTTC; CDR3: CSLPNEQYF
J: TRBJ2-3; V: TRBV20-1; D: .; size: .; DNA: TGCAGTGCTAGCGGGGGGGACAGTCGCGCAGATACGCAGTATTTT; CDR3: CSASGGDSRADTQYF
J: TRBJ1-3; V: TRBV9; D: TRBD1; size: few; DNA: TGTGCCAGCAGCGTAGCAGGGGGAAGTTTTGGAAACACCATATATTTT; CDR3: CASSVAGGSFGNTIYF
J: TRBJ2-3; V: TRBV6-6; D: .; size: few; DNA: TGTGCCAGCAGTTACTCGACTGGTACTAGCCCAGATACGCAGTATTTT; CDR3: CASSYSTGTSPDTQYF
J: TRBJ2-1; V: TRBV5-1; D: TRBD2; size: many; DNA: TGTGCCAGCAGCCTGGGACTAGCGGGATACAATGAGCAGTTCTTC; CDR3: CASSLGLAGYNEQFF
J: TRBJ2-3; V: TRBV19; D: .; size: few; DNA: TGTGCCAGTAGTATCGGTCTAGCGAGTTTCACAGATACGCAGTATTTT; CDR3: CASSIGLASFTDTQYF
J: TRBJ2-1; V: TRBV5-1; D: TRBD1; size: few; DNA: TGCGCCAGCAGCACGGGACAGAACAATGAGCAGTTCTTC; CDR3: CASSTGQNNEQFF
J: TRBJ2-3; V: TRBV11-3; D: .; size: many; DNA: TGTGCCAGCAGCACCCGGACGGGGCAGAACACAGATACGCAGTATTTT; CDR3: CASSTRTGQNTDTQYF
J: TRBJ2-7; V: TRBV19; D: .; size: few; DNA: TGTGCCAGTAGTCCCAGGGCTGACTACGAGCAGTACTTC; CDR3: CASSPRADYEQYF
J: TRBJ2-5; V: TRBV5-1; D: TRBD1; size: .; DNA: TGCGCCAGCAGCGGGATGGACAGGGGGCTTGGGACCCAGTACTTC; CDR3: CASSGMDRGLGTQYF
J: TRBJ2-2; V: TRBV6-1; D: TRBD2; size: many; DNA: TGTGCCAGCAGACTTAGCGGGAGCGGAGGCGGGGAGCTGTTTTTT; CDR3: CASRLSGSGGGELFF
J: TRBJ1-5; V: TRBV12-3/TRBV12-4; D: TRBD1; size: many; DNA: TGTGCCAGCAGTTTACGGACAGGGGGCGGTCAGCCCCAGCATTTT; CDR3: CASSLRTGGGQPQHF
J: TRBJ1-2; V: TRBV9; D: .; size: many; DNA: TGTGCCAGCAGGCGACGGGACCACACCTCGTCTTATGGCTACACCTTC; CDR3: CASRRRDHTSSYGYTF
J: TRBJ1-1; V: TRBV29-1; D: .; size: many; DNA: TGCAGCGTGAATAGACAGTCGAACACTGAAGCTTTCTTT; CDR3: CSVNRQSNTEAFF
J: TRBJ2-1; V: TRBV12-3/TRBV12-4; D: TRBD2; size: many; DNA: TGTGCCAGCACTCACCTAGCGGACAATGAGCAGTTCTTC; CDR3: CASTHLADNEQFF
J: TRBJ1-4; V: TRBV4-1; D: .; size: few; DNA: TGCGCCAGCAGCCAGCTAGGGGAAAAACTGTTTTTT; CDR3: CASSQLGEKLFF
J: TRBJ2-7; V: TRBV6-2/TRBV6-3; D: .; size: .; DNA: TGTGCCAGCAGTCGGACGGACTCTTACGGGCAGTACTTC; CDR3: CASSRTDSYGQYF
J: TRBJ1-5; V: TRBV27; D: TRBD1; size: .; DNA: TGTGCCAGCAGCCGCAGGGGGGGGAACAGGAAAATACAGCCCCAGCATTTT; CDR3: CASSRRGGNRKIQPQHF
J: TRBJ2-1; V: TRBV5-6; D: TRBD1; size: .; DNA: TGTGCCAGCGATACCGGGACAGGGTATAATGAGCAGTTCTTC; CDR3: CASDTGTGYNEQFF
J: TRBJ1-1; V: TRBV5-5; D: TRBD1; size: .; DNA: TGTGCCAGCAGCACACCAGGGGGCGCGAGGACTGAAGCTTTCTTT; CDR3: CASSTPGGARTEAFF
J: TRBJ2-7; V: TRBV9; D: TRBD1; size: few; DNA: TGTGCCAGCAGCGTTTCAGGGGGCCCGGACGAGCAGTACTTC; CDR3: CASSVSGGPDEQYF
J: TRBJ1-1; V: TRBV6-1; D: .; size: many; DNA: TGTGCCACCAACCTTTCAACCCGGCAGATTCCTTTCTTT; CDR3: CATNLSTRQIPFF
J: TRBJ2-7; V: TRBV28; D: .; size: many; DNA: TGTGCCAGCGGCCCCTTTAGGAGAAACTTTCTTTACGAGCAGTACTTC; CDR3: CASGPFRRNFLYEQYF
J: TRBJ2-7; V: TRBV28; D: .; size: .; DNA: TGTGCCAGCAGTTCGCCCCTGGGGGGCTCCGAGCAGTACTTC; CDR3: CASSSPLGGSEQYF
J: TRBJ2-2; V: TRBV5-4; D: .; size: few; DNA: TGTGCCAGCAGCTTCGGGGGCGATTGGACCGGGGAGCTGTTTTTT; CDR3: CASSFGGDWTGELFF
J: TRBJ2-2; V: TRBV3-1; D: TRBD2; size: many; DNA: TGTGCCAGCAGCCAAGCTCCCGGGGGGATCGGGGAGCTGTTTTTT; CDR3: CASSQAPGGIGELFF
J: TRBJ1-1; V: TRBV27; D: .; size: many; DNA: TGTGCCAGCAGTTTGAGCAGGGCTAACACTGAAGCTTTCTTT; CDR3: CASSLSRANTEAFF